Each of the 8 T cell receptor beta chains below was sequenced from the same sample in a study of cytomegalovirus exposure and HLA in healthy donors. PCR amplification relied on 60 Vbeta primers (plus 13 Jbeta primers). Method: immunoSEQ multiplex PCR; TCRdb's copy keeps in-frame clones and lacks some. The repertoire has tens of thousands of clones, approximately 80% of them found once; the top ten carry roughly 3.4%. Sequenced: PBMCs. Every receptor here comes from a man under 40 in good health and CMV-seropositive.

The chain joins TRBV25-1 to TRBJ2-7; weak D call: TRBD1 (6 bases). V dropped 4 bases and J dropped 3 bases, with 13 bases sitting between them. CDR1 is MGHDK and CDR2 is SYGVNS in the germline V gene. The CDR3 consists of 14 residues. In DNA, the CDR3 is TGTGCCAGCAGTGGCAGAGGGGGACACTACGAGCAGTACTTC. It codes for CASSGRGGHYEQYF.

The CDR3 bases are TGCGCCAGCAGCTTGGAGCGGATTTCCTACGAGCAGTACTTC. Amino acid sequence: CASSLERISYEQYF. The chain employs TRBV5-1 and TRBJ2-7, with D perhaps TRBD2 (5 bases). V gave up 0 bases and J gave up 1 base, with 8 bases separating them. Germline assignment: CDR1 SGHRS and CDR2 YFSETQ. The CDR3 runs to 14 residues.

The chain links TRBV9 to TRBJ2-5, with D perhaps matching TRBD2 (6 bases). CDR3 length: 15 residues. Germline-derived CDR1 and CDR2 are SGDLS and YYNGEE. Between the trimmed V and J ends, which lost 0 bases and 2 bases, there was a span of 11 bases. Written as DNA, the CDR3 is TGTGCCAGCAGCGTAGGGATGGGGAGGCAAGAGACCCAGTACTTC. It codes for CASSVGMGRQETQYF. The complete variable domain, with remaining parts taken from reference TRBV9 and TRBJ2-5, reads DSGVTQTPKHLITATGQRVTLRCSPRSGDLSVYWYQQSLDQGLQFLIQYYNGEERAKGNILERFSAQQFPDLHSELNLSSLELGDSALYFCASSVGMGRQETQYFGPGTRLLVL.

V usage is TRBV10-3 and J usage is TRBJ2-1, with TRBD1 matching over 7 bases. Germline V gene lookup returns CDR1 ENHRY and CDR2 SYGVKD. V was pared by 5 bases and J by 6 bases, with 13 bases of the junction left unmatched. The CDR3 consists of 16 residues. The CDR3 loop reads CAISTPTGNVGNEQFF. In DNA form, the CDR3 reads TGTGCCATCAGTACACCGACAGGGAATGTGGGCAATGAGCAGTTCTTC.

The chain combines TRBV7-8 with TRBJ2-1; 10 nucleotides agree with TRBD2. There are 15 residues in the CDR3. Trimming removed 1 base from V and 6 bases from J; junction bases left unmatched: 3. Germline CDR1 and CDR2: SGHVS and FQNEAQ. In DNA, the CDR3 is TGTGCCAGCAGCTTAGGAGCGGGAGGGCCCAATGAGCAGTTCTTC. Encoded protein: CASSLGAGGPNEQFF.

This clone was seen more than once but under ten times. The chain is built from TRBV7-9 and TRBJ1-1; D remains unclear. Between the trimmed V and J ends, which lost 2 bases and 8 bases, there was a span of 15 bases. CDR1 and CDR2 from the germline V gene are SEHNR and FQNEAQ (reference sequence). This CDR3 is built from 14 residues. CDR3 coding DNA: TGTGCCAGCAGCTTAAGTTCCGGAGAACCCGAAGCTTTCTTT. It codes for CASSLSSGEPEAFF.

This clone was found once. The V and J genes are TRBV5-5 and TRBJ2-5, with 11 bases matching TRBD1. V trimming: 4 bases; J trimming: 1 base; junction bases outside the gene matches: 6. The CDR3 covers 16 residues. CDR1 is SGHKS, CDR2 YYEKEE, per germline (reference sequence). The CDR3 nucleotides read TGTGCCAGCAGCCCCCGGGACAGGGGGTTCCAAGAGACCCAGTACTTC. Its translation: CASSPRDRGFQETQYF.

The CDR3, as DNA: TGTGCCAGCAGCTCCGGGGGACCCCTCAATCAGCCCCAGCATTTT. This sequence encodes CASSSGGPLNQPQHF. This chain links TRBV28 with TRBJ1-5, with a possible D match to TRBD1 (5 bases). The CDR3 totals 15 residues. Trimming removed 6 bases at V and 3 bases at J, with 15 bases between. CDR1 is MDHEN and CDR2 is SYDVKM in the germline V gene.